Each of the 19 T cell receptor beta chains below was sequenced from the same sample in a study of human T cells and chemical hapten exposure. Regarding time point: patch test 2, 6 weeks after DPC sensitization. As for treatment: therapeutic diphenylcyclopropenone sensitization with weekly scalp DPC. Via MiXCR, TCRdb re-called the RACE reads, giving one row per CDR3 protein. The sample consists of 65,000 to 95,000 distinct CDR3 sequences, about 6.6% of them appearing once. The input for sequencing was whole blood, taken in connection with sensitization to the hapten diphenylcyclopropenone (DPC). The receptors originated from a woman in her thirties with alopecia areata. Some clones in this sample may be carry-over from other donors' samples.

This clonotype has more than one count but fewer than ten. The chain employs TRBV11-2 and TRBJ2-1, with 10 positions matching TRBD1. The V gene's germline CDR1 is SGHAT and CDR2 FQNNGV. The ends lost 2 bases at V and 4 bases at J; junction bases unmatched: 5. This CDR3 is built from 16 residues. The CDR3 nucleotides read TGTGCCAGCAGCTTATCCGGGACAGGGGTATACAATGAGCAGTTCTTC. Translated: CASSLSGTGVYNEQFF. Full variable domain (remainder filled in from reference TRBV11-2 and TRBJ2-1): EAGVAQSPRYKIIEKRQSVAFWCNPISGHATLYWYQQILGQGPKLLIQFQNNGVVDDSQLPKDRFSAERLKGVDSTLKIQPAKLEDSAVYLCASSLSGTGVYNEQFFGPGTRLTVL.

A note on this clonotype: Given a much more abundant clone one base away, this may be a read error. The J gene is TRBJ2-3, the V gene TRBV29-1; D uncertain. This CDR3 is 15 amino acids long. Trimming took off 0 bases at V and 2 bases at J, with 12 bases between the two ends. Germline V CDR1 and CDR2: SQVTM, ANQGSEA. The DNA for the CDR3 is TGCAGCGTTGAAGAGCCCTACGGTCACACAGATACGCAGTATTTT. Its translation: CSVEEPYGHTDTQYF.

The table lists this clonotype with many counts. The chain joins TRBV5-1 to TRBJ1-4; D unresolved. Trimming stripped 1 base from V and 5 bases from J, with 12 bases between. The CDR3 totals 15 residues. Germline CDR1 reads SGHRS; CDR2 reads YFSETQ. For the CDR3, the DNA is TGCGCCAGCAGCTTGAAGCCAGCCTGGAATGAAAAACTGTTTTTT. Its translation: CASSLKPAWNEKLFF.

Only a few counts were recorded for this clonotype. V and J are TRBV2 and TRBJ2-3; TRBD2 might be the D (6 bases). This CDR3 region has 15 residues. The germline V and J ends were trimmed by 6 bases and 6 bases, with 19 bases remaining between them. Germline CDR1 SNHLY, CDR2 FYNNEI. The CDR3 loop reads CASRDAGLPGDTQYF. The CDR3 DNA is TGTGCCAGCAGGGATGCGGGGCTCCCAGGGGATACGCAGTATTTT. Drawing the rest from reference TRBV2 and TRBJ2-3, the complete variable domain is EPEVTQTPSHQVTQMGQEVILRCVPISNHLYFYWYRQILGQKVEFLVSFYNNEISEKSEIFDDQFSVERPDGSNFTLKIRSTKLEDSAMYFCASRDAGLPGDTQYFGPGTRLTVL.

This clonotype came up a few times. V gene TRBV6-5 combines with J gene TRBJ1-1, with D possibly matching TRBD1 (5 bases). Germline assignment: CDR1 MNHEY and CDR2 SVGAGI. The CDR3 has 11 amino acids. Trimming took 7 bases from V and 6 from J, leaving 9 bases between them. Here the CDR3 reads CASKGRAEAFF. CDR3 in DNA: TGTGCCAGCAAGGGGAGGGCTGAAGCTTTCTTT.

Many counts were recorded for this clonotype. J is TRBJ2-3 and V is TRBV6-6, with 7 bases matching TRBD2. CDR3 length equals 15 residues. Germline CDR1 and CDR2: MNHNY and SVGAGI (reference sequence). Losses at the gene ends were 0 bases for V and 4 bases for J; bases not matched to a gene: 4. The CDR3 coding sequence is TGTGCCAGCAGTTACTCCGCGGGGGTGGCAGATACGCAGTATTTT. It encodes CASSYSAGVADTQYF.

A word on this clonotype: Just one base apart from a much larger clone, this may be a read error. The V gene is TRBV4-1, the J gene TRBJ1-1; D gene ambiguous. The CDR3 consists of 16 residues. Germline assignment: CDR1 MGHRA and CDR2 YSYEKL. CDR3 DNA: TGCACCAGCAGTCCAAGGTCCGGGAAGTGGAACACTGAAGCTTTCTTT. Its translation: CTSSPRSGKWNTEAFF.

In DNA form, the CDR3 reads TGCAGTGCTAGGGGACACCATTCTTCACCCCTCCACTTT. Its translation is CSARGHHSSPLHF. This rearrangement joins TRBV20-1 to TRBJ1-6, with a weak D call TRBD1 (6 bases). Germline V lookup: CDR1 DFQATT, CDR2 SNEGSKA (reference sequence). This CDR3 has 13 amino acids. V was shortened by 3 bases and J by 9 bases, with 12 bases between the two germline ends.

This clonotype was detected a few times. J is TRBJ1-2 and V is TRBV7-3; D gene unclear. Trimming took off 1 base at V and 0 bases at J, with 12 bases between the two ends. The length of the CDR3 is 16 residues. CDR1 and CDR2 (germline): SGHTA, FQGTGA. The CDR3 DNA sequence: TGTGCCAGCAGCTTAAACGGGTTACTTACTAACTATGGCTACACCTTC. Translation gives CASSLNGLLTNYGYTF.

This chain uses TRBV20-1 with TRBJ1-4, with D hard to call. Trimming took 4 bases from V and 6 from J, leaving 12 bases between them. The germline V gene has CDR1 DFQATT and CDR2 SNEGSKA (reference sequence). The CDR3 runs 13 residues. In nucleotides, the CDR3 is TGCAGTGCTAATCCAGGCGGGGATGAAAAACTGTTTTTT. Amino acids: CSANPGGDEKLFF.

A note on this clonotype: A read error is possible here, since a much larger clone lies one base away. This sequence joins TRBV6-2 or TRBV6-3 and TRBJ1-5; D is unresolved. Germline V gene lookup returns CDR1 MNHEY and CDR2 SVGEGT. This CDR3 comprises 16 residues. CDR3 in amino acids: CASSPYLEGSNQPQNF. For the CDR3, the DNA is TGTGCCAGCAGTCCCTACTTGGAGGGAAGCAATCAGCCCCAGAATTTT.

The chain is built from TRBV5-4 and TRBJ2-3; TRBD1 agrees at 7 bases. Germline assignment: CDR1 SGHNT and CDR2 YYREEE (reference sequence). The trim removed 2 bases at V and 5 bases at J, leaving 5 bases unmatched. This CDR3 region has 14 residues. Here the CDR3 reads CASSLPQGIDTQYF. The DNA for the CDR3 is TGTGCCAGCAGCTTACCACAGGGGATAGATACGCAGTATTTT.

In its sample, this clonotype was seen a few times. V usage is TRBV5-1 and J usage is TRBJ1-1; D is uncertain. The germline gives CDR1 SGHRS, CDR2 YFSETQ. The CDR3 runs 15 residues. Trimming took off 4 bases at V and 0 bases at J, with 13 bases between the two ends. The CDR3 nucleotides read TGCGCCAGCAGCCGAGCACAGAACCTGAACACTGAAGCTTTCTTT. This encodes CASSRAQNLNTEAFF.

Regarding this clonotype: A much larger clone differs by one base, so this may be a read error. This sequence joins TRBV20-1 and TRBJ1-1; 10 bases agree with TRBD1. There are 13 residues in the CDR3. Germline loops: CDR1 DFQATT, CDR2 SNEGSKA (reference sequence). CDR3 DNA: TGCAGTGCGGGACAGGGGACGCACGTTGTGGCTTACTTT. This encodes CSAGQGTHVVAYF.

There are many counts of this clonotype. This sequence joins TRBV29-1 and TRBJ2-3; 11 bases line up with TRBD1. The CDR3 spans 15 residues. The germline gives CDR1 SQVTM, CDR2 ANQGSEA. V was pared by 2 bases and J by 2 bases, with 3 bases of the junction left unmatched. CDR3 region: CSVENGQGATDTQYF. The DNA for the CDR3 is TGCAGCGTTGAAAATGGACAGGGGGCCACAGATACGCAGTATTTT.

This clonotype has ten or more counts. This chain joins TRBV6-5 and TRBJ2-2; no firm D call. The CDR3 totals 14 residues. Germline lookup yields CDR1 MNHEY and CDR2 SVGAGI. V was trimmed by 7 bases and J by 0 bases, leaving 9 bases between them. The CDR3 DNA reads TGTGCCAGCACCCCCCGGCCGAACACCGGGGAGCTGTTTTTT. Protein product: CASTPRPNTGELFF.

The chain joins TRBV28 to TRBJ1-1; no firm D call. Trimming took 10 bases from V and 1 from J, leaving 10 bases between them. The CDR3 loop spans 12 amino acids. Germline CDR1 and CDR2: MDHEN and SYDVKM. DNA for the CDR3: TGTGCCATCTTCCCACAGAACACTGAAGCTTTCTTT. Residues: CAIFPQNTEAFF. The full variable domain, in which reference TRBV28 and TRBJ1-1 provide the parts outside the CDR3, is DVKVTQSSRYLVKRTGEKVFLECVQDMDHENMFWYRQDPGLGLRLIYFSYDVKMKEKGDIPEGYSVSREKKERFSLILESASTNQTSMYLCAIFPQNTEAFFGQGTRLTVV.

This clonotype has ten or more counts. The V gene is TRBV29-1, the J gene TRBJ1-1; no clear D. CDR1 SQVTM and CDR2 ANQGSEA come from the germline V gene. The CDR3 sequence is 11 residues long. V dropped 7 bases and J dropped 0 bases, with 6 bases sitting between them. The chain's CDR3 is CSGHMNTEAFF. CDR3 nucleotide sequence: TGCAGCGGTCACATGAACACTGAAGCTTTCTTT. The full variable domain, rest sourced from reference TRBV29-1 and TRBJ1-1, is SAVISQKPSRDICQRGTSLTIQCQVDSQVTMMFWYRQQPGQSLTLIATANQGSEATYESGFVIDKFPISRPNLTFSTLTVSNMSPEDSSIYLCSGHMNTEAFFGQGTRLTVV.

This clonotype was detected many times. The CDR3 region is CASSFEGVSAYNEQFF. In DNA, the CDR3 is TGTGCCAGCAGCTTTGAAGGGGTTTCGGCGTACAATGAGCAGTTCTTC. J is TRBJ2-1 and V is TRBV5-6, with D possibly being TRBD1 (5 bases). Germline V gene sequence: CDR1 SGHDT, CDR2 YYEEEE. CDR3 size: 16 residues. Trimming pared 2 bases from V and 4 bases from J, leaving 16 bases between.